Reported below is one T cell receptor (beta chain). Its antigen is still unknown. This specimen comes from a study of OX40 agonist ivuxolimab in advanced cancers. Overall study: With ivuxolimab, an agonistic anti-OX40 (CD134) antibody, patients were treated.

The study's findings and limits: Partial responders receiving 0.1-3.0 mg/kg showed among the lowest clonal expansion. The average count of expanded clones was higher among CD8+ T cells than among CD4+.

TCRdb keeps only in-frame clones here, not all; method: immunoSEQ multiplex PCR. The data show about 80,000 clones, more than 75% seen once. The V end was cut by 2 bases, the J end by 4 bases, with 9 bases between. Germline-derived CDR1 and CDR2 are SGHTA and FQGNSA. The CDR3 extends over 13 amino acids. The V call is TRBV7-2, the J call TRBJ2-7; tentative D call: TRBD1 (6 bases). This sequence was found in an adult with an advanced solid tumor such as melanoma, head and neck, liver or kidney cancer. This specimen consisted of CD4+ or CD8+ T cells sorted from blood, obtained in a trial of the OX40 agonist ivuxolimab. CDR3 loop: CASSLNRDYEQYF. Written as DNA, the CDR3 is TGTGCCAGCAGCTTAAACAGGGATTACGAGCAGTACTTC.